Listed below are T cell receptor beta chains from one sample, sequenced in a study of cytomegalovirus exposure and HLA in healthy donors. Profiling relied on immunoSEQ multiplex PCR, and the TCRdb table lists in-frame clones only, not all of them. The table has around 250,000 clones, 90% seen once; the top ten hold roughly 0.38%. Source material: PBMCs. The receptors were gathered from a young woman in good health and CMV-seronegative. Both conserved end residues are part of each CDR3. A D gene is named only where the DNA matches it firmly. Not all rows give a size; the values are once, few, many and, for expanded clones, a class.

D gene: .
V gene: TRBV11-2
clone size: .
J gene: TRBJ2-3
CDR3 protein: CASSLAGPRTDTQYF
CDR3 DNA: TGTGCCAGCAGCTTAGCGGGTCCGCGCACAGATACGCAGTATTTT

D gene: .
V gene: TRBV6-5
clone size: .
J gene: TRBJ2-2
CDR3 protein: CASSYGTPDTGELFF
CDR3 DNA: TGTGCCAGCAGTTATGGGACACCCGACACCGGGGAGCTGTTTTTT

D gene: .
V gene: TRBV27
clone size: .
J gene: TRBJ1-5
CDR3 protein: CASSLAGYSNQPQHF
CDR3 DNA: TGTGCCAGCAGTTTAGCAGGGTATAGCAATCAGCCCCAGCATTTT

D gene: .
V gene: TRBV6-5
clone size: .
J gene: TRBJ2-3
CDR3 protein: CASSYSGRGGTDTQYF
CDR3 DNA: TGTGCCAGCAGTTACTCGGGAAGGGGAGGTACAGATACGCAGTATTTT

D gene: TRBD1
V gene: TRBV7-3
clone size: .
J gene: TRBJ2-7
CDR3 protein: CASSLMGQGSLNEQYF
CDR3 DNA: TGTGCCAGCAGCTTAATGGGACAGGGATCTTTGAACGAGCAGTACTTC

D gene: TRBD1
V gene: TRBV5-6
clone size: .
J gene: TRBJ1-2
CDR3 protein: CASSLSPGQYYGYTF
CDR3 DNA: TGTGCCAGCAGCTTGAGCCCGGGACAGTACTATGGCTACACCTTC

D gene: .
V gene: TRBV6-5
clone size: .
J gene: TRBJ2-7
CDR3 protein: CASSYGLPYEQYF
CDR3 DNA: TGTGCCAGCAGTTACGGACTGCCCTACGAGCAGTACTTC

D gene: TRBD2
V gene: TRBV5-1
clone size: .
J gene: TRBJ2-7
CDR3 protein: CASSLVRGVSYEQYF
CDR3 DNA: TGCGCCAGCAGCTTAGTTCGGGGGGTTTCCTACGAGCAGTACTTC

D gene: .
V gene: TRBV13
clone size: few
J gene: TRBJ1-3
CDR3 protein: CASRTRALGNTIYF
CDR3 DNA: TGTGCCAGCAGGACACGAGCTCTGGGAAACACCATATATTTT

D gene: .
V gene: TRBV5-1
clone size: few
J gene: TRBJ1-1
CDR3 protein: CASSLAEISGEAFF
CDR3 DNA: TGCGCCAGCAGCTTGGCCGAGATCTCTGGTGAAGCTTTCTTT

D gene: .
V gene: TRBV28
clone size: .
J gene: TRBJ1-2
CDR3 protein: CASSIRGRYYGYTF
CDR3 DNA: TGTGCCAGCAGTATTCGGGGAAGATACTATGGCTACACCTTC

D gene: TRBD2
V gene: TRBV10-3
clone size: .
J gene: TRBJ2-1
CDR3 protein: CAISEWTSGDNEQFF
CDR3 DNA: TGTGCCATCAGTGAGTGGACTAGCGGTGACAATGAGCAGTTCTTC

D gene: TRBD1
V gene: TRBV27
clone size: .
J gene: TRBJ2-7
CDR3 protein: CASRGQGPIGEQYF
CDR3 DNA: TGTGCCAGCCGGGGACAGGGGCCGATCGGGGAGCAGTACTTC

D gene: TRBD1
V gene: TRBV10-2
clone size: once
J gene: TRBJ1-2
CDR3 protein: CASSAYAQGALGYTF
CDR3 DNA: TGCGCCAGCAGTGCTTACGCACAGGGGGCGCTCGGCTACACCTTC

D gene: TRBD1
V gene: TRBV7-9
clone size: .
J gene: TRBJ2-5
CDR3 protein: CASTWTGDGETQYF
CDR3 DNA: TGTGCCAGCACCTGGACAGGGGATGGGGAGACCCAGTACTTC

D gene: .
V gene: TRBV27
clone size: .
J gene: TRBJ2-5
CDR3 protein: CASSLDRETQYF
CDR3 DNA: TGTGCCAGCAGCCTAGACAGAGAGACCCAGTACTTC

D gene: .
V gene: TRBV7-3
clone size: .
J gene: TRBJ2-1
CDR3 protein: CASSLSGTPNEQFF
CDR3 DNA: TGTGCCAGCAGCTTAAGCGGGACCCCCAATGAGCAGTTCTTC

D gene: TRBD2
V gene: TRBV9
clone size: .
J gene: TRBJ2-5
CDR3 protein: CASSPSRIAGEETQYF
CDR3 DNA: TGTGCCAGCAGCCCGAGCCGGATAGCGGGGGAAGAGACCCAGTACTTC

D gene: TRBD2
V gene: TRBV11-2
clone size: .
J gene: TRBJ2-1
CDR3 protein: CASSSASGGVYNEQFF
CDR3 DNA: TGTGCCAGCAGCTCAGCTAGCGGGGGGGTGTACAATGAGCAGTTCTTC

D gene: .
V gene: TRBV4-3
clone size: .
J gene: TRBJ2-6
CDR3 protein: CASSQDAGLELSGANVLTF
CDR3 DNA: TGCGCCAGCAGCCAAGATGCGGGGCTGGAACTCTCTGGGGCCAACGTCCTGACTTTC

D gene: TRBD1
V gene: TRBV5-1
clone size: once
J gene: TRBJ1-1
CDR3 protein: CASMDRDSMNTEAFF
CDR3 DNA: TGCGCCAGCATGGACAGGGACTCCATGAACACTGAAGCTTTCTTT

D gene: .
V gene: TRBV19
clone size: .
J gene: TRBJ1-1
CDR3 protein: CASSITSEAFF
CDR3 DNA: TGTGCCAGTAGTATTACGAGTGAAGCTTTCTTT

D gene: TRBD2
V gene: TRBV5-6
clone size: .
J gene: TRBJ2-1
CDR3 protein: CASSLEGRGGLYNEQFF
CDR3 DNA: TGTGCCAGCAGCTTGGAGGGTCGCGGGGGGCTATACAATGAGCAGTTCTTC

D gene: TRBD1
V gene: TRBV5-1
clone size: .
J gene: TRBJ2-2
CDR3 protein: CASSFKVETGDLTGELFF
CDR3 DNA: TGCGCCAGCAGCTTCAAAGTAGAGACAGGGGATTTAACCGGGGAGCTGTTTTTT

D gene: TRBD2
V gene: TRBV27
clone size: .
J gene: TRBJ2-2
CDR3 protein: CASRHLGGGRNTGELFF
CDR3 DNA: TGTGCCAGCAGACATCTGGGCGGGGGGCGGAACACCGGGGAGCTGTTTTTT

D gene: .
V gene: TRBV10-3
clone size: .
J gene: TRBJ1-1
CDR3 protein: CAIRNRARDTEAFF
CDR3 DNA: TGTGCCATCAGGAACAGGGCTAGGGACACTGAAGCTTTCTTT

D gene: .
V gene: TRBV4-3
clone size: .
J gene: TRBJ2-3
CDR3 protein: CASSQWRGRINTDTQYF
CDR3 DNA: TGCGCCAGCAGCCAATGGCGGGGACGGATAAACACAGATACGCAGTATTTT

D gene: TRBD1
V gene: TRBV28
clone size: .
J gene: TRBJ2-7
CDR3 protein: CASHSDGTGFFYEQYF
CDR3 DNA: TGTGCCAGCCACTCGGACGGGACAGGATTCTTCTACGAGCAGTACTTC

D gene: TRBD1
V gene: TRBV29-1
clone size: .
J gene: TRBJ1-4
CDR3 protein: CSVIQGPDEKLFF
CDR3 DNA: TGCAGCGTTATACAGGGGCCCGATGAAAAACTGTTTTTT

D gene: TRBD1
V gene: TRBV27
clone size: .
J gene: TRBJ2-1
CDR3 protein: CASSASRQGYWNEQFF
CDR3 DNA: TGTGCCAGCAGTGCGTCCAGACAGGGGTATTGGAATGAGCAGTTCTTC

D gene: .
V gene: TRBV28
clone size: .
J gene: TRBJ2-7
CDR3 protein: CASSLAGKTYEQYF
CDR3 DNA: TGTGCCAGCAGTTTGGCGGGGAAGACCTACGAGCAGTACTTC

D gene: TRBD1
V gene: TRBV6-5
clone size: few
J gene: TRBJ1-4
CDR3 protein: CASSYLTGTNEKLFF
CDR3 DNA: TGTGCCAGCAGTTACCTGACAGGGACTAATGAAAAACTGTTTTTT

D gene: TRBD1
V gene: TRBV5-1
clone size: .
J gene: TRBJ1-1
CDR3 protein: CASTAVGQGAWDTEAFF
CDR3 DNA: TGCGCCAGCACAGCCGTCGGACAGGGGGCATGGGACACTGAAGCTTTCTTT

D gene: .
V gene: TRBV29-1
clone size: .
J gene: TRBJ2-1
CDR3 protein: CSVGPLDSKNNEQFF
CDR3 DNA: TGCAGCGTCGGGCCTTTGGACAGTAAGAACAATGAGCAGTTCTTC

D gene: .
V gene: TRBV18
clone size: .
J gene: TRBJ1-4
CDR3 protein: CASSPPWVGATNEELFF
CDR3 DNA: TGTGCCAGCTCACCACCGTGGGTGGGAGCAACTAATGAAGAACTGTTTTTT

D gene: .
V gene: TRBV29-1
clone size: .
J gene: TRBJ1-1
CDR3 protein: CSVERTENTEAFF
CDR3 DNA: TGCAGCGTTGAGAGGACAGAGAACACTGAAGCTTTCTTT

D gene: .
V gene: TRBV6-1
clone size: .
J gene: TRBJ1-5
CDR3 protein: CASSEVRRPNQPQHF
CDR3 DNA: TGTGCCAGCAGTGAAGTGAGGCGTCCCAATCAGCCCCAGCATTTT

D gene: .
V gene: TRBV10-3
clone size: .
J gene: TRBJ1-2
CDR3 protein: CAISGTHGRVASFNYGYTF
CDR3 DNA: TGTGCCATCAGTGGAACCCATGGGAGGGTTGCCTCATTTAACTATGGCTACACCTTC

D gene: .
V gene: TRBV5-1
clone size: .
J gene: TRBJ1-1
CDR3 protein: CASRGGDTEAFF
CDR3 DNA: TGCGCCAGCAGGGGCGGGGACACTGAAGCTTTCTTT

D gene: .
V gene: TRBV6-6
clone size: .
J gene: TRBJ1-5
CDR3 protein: CASSSLDSVNQPQHF
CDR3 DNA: TGTGCCAGCAGTTCCCTCGACAGCGTCAATCAGCCCCAGCATTTT